These 22 T cell receptor beta chains were all obtained from the same sample, sequenced in a study of cytomegalovirus exposure and HLA in healthy donors (dated by TCRdb to 2015 to 2018). Receptor amplification or capture employed the immunoSEQ multiplex PCR assay. A mixture of 60 forward primers for TCR Vbeta segments and 13 reverse primers for TCR Jbeta segments was used in the multiplex PCR. As stored in TCRdb, this immuneACCESS dataset retains in-frame rearrangements with V and J assigned. A fraction of the clones does not appear; measured against another copy, unresolved V genes explain less than half of the discrepancy, and the remainder lacks a known reason. This sample has over 150,000 clones in its table, and approximately 74% of those were observed once. Under 3.5% of the sample rests with the top ten. Specimen: PBMCs. The receptors derive from a woman under 40 in good health and CMV-seronegative.

The chain recombines TRBV4-3 with TRBJ2-5; 10 bases agree with TRBD2. This CDR3 contains 16 residues. In germline, CDR1 is LGHNA, CDR2 YSLEER. Trimming cost V 0 bases and J 6 bases; bases outside gene matches: 7. This CDR3 is CASSQDRASGSQTQYF. The CDR3 DNA follows: TGCGCCAGCAGCCAAGATCGTGCTAGCGGGAGTCAGACCCAGTACTTC.

This rearrangement joins TRBV7-3 to TRBJ2-3; D is uncertain. Trimming left V 1 base short and J 6 bases short, with 14 bases between. The CDR3 totals 15 residues. CDR1 and CDR2 from the germline V gene are SGHTA and FQGTGA. The CDR3, as DNA: TGTGCCAGCAGCTTAAATGGCCCCGGGTGGGATACGCAGTATTTT. This codes for CASSLNGPGWDTQYF.

The chain carries TRBV7-3 and TRBJ2-7; 9 bases agree with TRBD1. This CDR3 comprises 14 residues. Trimming took 0 bases from V and 6 from J; bases not matched to a gene: 3. The germline V gene has CDR1 SGHTA and CDR2 FQGTGA. This CDR3 is CASSLTGTGSEQYF. The CDR3, as DNA: TGTGCCAGCAGCTTAACTGGGACAGGGTCCGAGCAGTACTTC.

The chain uses TRBV9 and TRBJ2-3; TRBD1 might be the D (6 bases). The germline V gene has CDR1 SGDLS and CDR2 YYNGEE. The CDR3 covers 17 residues. V lost 0 bases, J lost 1 base, and 15 bases lay in between. This CDR3 is CASSVDGTGTGTDTQYF. The CDR3 region has the DNA TGTGCCAGCAGCGTAGATGGAACAGGGACCGGCACAGATACGCAGTATTTT. Based on the CDR3 plus reference TRBV9 and TRBJ2-3, the full variable domain is DSGVTQTPKHLITATGQRVTLRCSPRSGDLSVYWYQQSLDQGLQFLIQYYNGEERAKGNILERFSAQQFPDLHSELNLSSLELGDSALYFCASSVDGTGTGTDTQYFGPGTRLTVL.

The rearrangement links TRBV27 to TRBJ2-1; 16 bases are shared with TRBD2. CDR1 is MNHEY and CDR2 is SMNVEV in the germline V gene (reference sequence). The CDR3 is made up of 16 amino acids. V shed 7 bases and J 5 bases; nucleotides not matched to a gene: 5. This CDR3 reads CASIPGTSGGDNEQFF. CDR3 DNA: TGTGCCAGCATCCCCGGGACTAGCGGGGGGGACAATGAGCAGTTCTTC.

J is TRBJ2-7 and V is TRBV5-4, with TRBD1 matching 10 bases. V shed 3 bases and J 5 bases; nucleotides not matched to a gene: 8. Germline V gene lookup returns CDR1 SGHNT and CDR2 YYREEE (reference sequence). CDR3 size: 15 residues. CDR3 sequence (DNA): TGTGCCAGCAGCTCCCGGGACAGGGGTGTACACGAGCAGTACTTC. Translation: CASSSRDRGVHEQYF.

The V and J genes are TRBV18 and TRBJ2-7; TRBD1 matches 9 bases. CDR3 length: 13 residues. CDR1 KGHSH and CDR2 LQKENI come from the germline V gene. V shed 6 bases and J 5 bases; nucleotides not matched to a gene: 5. CDR3 in amino acids: CASSRDRDNEQYF. Here the CDR3 DNA reads TGTGCCAGCTCCCGGGACAGGGACAACGAGCAGTACTTC.

This clone was detected a few times. J is TRBJ1-1 and V is TRBV30, with a weak D call TRBD1 (6 bases). The V end was cut by 2 bases, the J end by 5 bases, with 9 bases between. The CDR3 loop spans 12 amino acids. CDR1 and CDR2 from the germline V gene are GTSNPN and SVGIG (reference sequence). In nucleotides, the CDR3 is TGTGCCTGGAGTCGGGACATTACTGAAGCTTTCTTT. The encoded protein is CAWSRDITEAFF.

J is TRBJ1-1 and V is TRBV9; D remains ambiguous. This CDR3 has 15 amino acids. Germline CDR1 is SGDLS and CDR2 is YYNGEE. V was clipped by 0 bases and J by 1 base, with 10 bases between them. The CDR3 DNA follows: TGTGCCAGCAGCGTAGGGCACAGTTCGAACACTGAAGCTTTCTTT. It encodes CASSVGHSSNTEAFF.

The chain couples TRBV4-3 to TRBJ2-3, with TRBD1 identical over 8 bases. This CDR3 has 14 amino acids. V trimming: 0 bases; J trimming: 4 bases; junction bases outside the gene matches: 0. Germline V gene data show CDR1 as LGHNA and CDR2 as YSLEER. Written as DNA, the CDR3 is TGCGCCAGCAGCCAAGACAGGGGGCCAGATACGCAGTATTTT. It yields the protein CASSQDRGPDTQYF.

The chain couples TRBV10-3 to TRBJ1-5; D is ambiguous. The V and J ends lost 0 bases and 0 bases respectively, with 9 bases between them. This CDR3 comprises 16 residues. CDR1 is ENHRY and CDR2 is SYGVKD in the germline V gene. For the CDR3, the DNA is TGTGCCATCAGTGAGTCAATCAGATATAGCAATCAGCCCCAGCATTTT. This translates into CAISESIRYSNQPQHF.

There are a few counts of this clone. This rearrangement joins TRBV5-6 to TRBJ2-1, with no clear D. The CDR3 loop spans 16 amino acids. CDR1 is SGHDT and CDR2 is YYEEEE in the germline V gene. V lost 2 bases, J lost 5 bases, and 17 bases lay in between. CDR3 sequence reads: CASSFRSGLRHNEQFF. The CDR3 DNA is TGTGCCAGCAGCTTCCGCTCTGGTTTGCGGCACAATGAGCAGTTCTTC.

DNA of the CDR3: TGTGCCAGCAGCTTAGACGGGACTTTTCGTGAGCAGTTCTTC. Translation: CASSLDGTFREQFF. The chain joins TRBV7-2 to TRBJ2-1, with D possibly matching TRBD2 (6 bases). The CDR3 length is 14 residues. CDR1 and CDR2 from the germline V gene are SGHTA and FQGNSA. V lost 1 base and J 9 bases, leaving 13 bases between the germline ends.

This sequence joins TRBV5-6 and TRBJ1-2; TRBD1 matches 12 bases. Germline V CDR1 and CDR2: SGHDT, YYEEEE. V trimming: 0 bases; J trimming: 5 bases; junction bases outside the gene matches: 8. This CDR3 is 17 amino acids long. The CDR3 nucleotides are TGTGCCAGCAGCTTGGTTTGGGACAGGGGGCGAGGGTATGGCTACACCTTC. Residues: CASSLVWDRGRGYGYTF.

This clone has a handful of counts. This chain connects TRBV30 to TRBJ1-1; D might be TRBD1 (5 bases). There are 14 residues in the CDR3. Between the trimmed V and J ends, which lost 1 base and 0 bases, there was a span of 9 bases. CDR1 GTSNPN and CDR2 SVGIG come from the germline V gene (reference sequence). The CDR3, as DNA: TGTGCCTGGAGTGGGACAAGCTTGAACACTGAAGCTTTCTTT. It is translated as CAWSGTSLNTEAFF.

The chain employs TRBV5-1 and TRBJ2-7; TRBD1 is a possible D gene (5 bases). V lost 4 bases and J lost 3, with 14 bases in between. The CDR3 extends over 14 amino acids. Germline V gene sequence: CDR1 SGHRS, CDR2 YFSETQ. DNA for the CDR3: TGCGCCAGCAGCAAGACAGAACCCCGCTACGAGCAGTACTTC. Its translation: CASSKTEPRYEQYF.

In this sample, this clone turned up a few times. This chain joins TRBV9 and TRBJ2-2; 10 nucleotides line up with TRBD2. Looked up from germline, CDR1 is SGDLS and CDR2 is YYNGEE. The CDR3 spans 17 residues. Losses at the gene ends were 3 bases for V and 4 bases for J; bases not matched to a gene: 9. The CDR3 DNA follows: TGTGCCAGCAGCGGAATTAGCGGGAGGCGTAGCACCGGGGAGCTGTTTTTT. Amino acid sequence: CASSGISGRRSTGELFF.

This clone has just one count. V usage is TRBV27 and J usage is TRBJ2-5; D remains unclear. This CDR3 contains 15 residues. In germline, CDR1 is MNHEY, CDR2 SMNVEV (reference sequence). Trimming took off 1 base at V and 2 bases at J, with 11 bases between the two ends. This CDR3 reads CASSLYGARQETQYF. Written as DNA, the CDR3 is TGTGCCAGCAGTTTATACGGAGCCCGGCAAGAGACCCAGTACTTC.

V and J are TRBV9 and TRBJ2-1; 9 nucleotides agree with TRBD1. In germline, CDR1 is SGDLS, CDR2 YYNGEE. This CDR3 is built from 15 residues. V was clipped by 0 bases and J by 6 bases; unmatched bases: 4. CDR3 DNA sequence: TGTGCCAGCAGCGTAGGACAGGGGGTTACCAATGAGCAGTTCTTC. Amino acids: CASSVGQGVTNEQFF.

This clone was counted once. The chain uses TRBV9 and TRBJ1-2, with D possibly being TRBD1 (5 bases). Germline V gene sequence: CDR1 SGDLS, CDR2 YYNGEE. This CDR3 is 14 amino acids long. The V and J ends lost 0 bases and 2 bases respectively, with 8 bases between them. Here the CDR3 DNA reads TGTGCCAGCAGCGTAGCAGACAGAAACTATGGCTACACCTTC. This gives the protein CASSVADRNYGYTF.

The DNA of the CDR3 is TGCGCCAGCAGCCCAGGGGGCTTCAGGAACACTGAAGCTTTCTTT. It encodes CASSPGGFRNTEAFF. V gene TRBV5-1 combines with J gene TRBJ1-1, with 8 bases matching TRBD1. The CDR3 is 15 residues long. After removal of 4 bases from V and 1 base from J, the junction contained 6 bases not matched to a gene. Germline values: CDR1 SGHRS, CDR2 YFSETQ. Using reference TRBV5-1 and TRBJ1-1 for the parts outside the CDR3, the full variable domain is KAGVTQTPRYLIKTRGQQVTLSCSPISGHRSVSWYQQTPGQGLQFLFEYFSETQRNKGNFPGRFSGRQFSNSRSEMNVSTLELGDSALYLCASSPGGFRNTEAFFGQGTRLTVV.

V is TRBV29-1 and J is TRBJ2-3; 7 positions agree with TRBD2. Germline lookup yields CDR1 SQVTM and CDR2 ANQGSEA. The CDR3 contains 12 residues. V lost 5 bases and J lost 6; bases outside the gene matches: 5. In DNA form, the CDR3 reads TGCAGCGTTCTCGGGAGGCGGGATACGCAGTATTTT. The encoded protein is CSVLGRRDTQYF.